This T cell receptor beta chain came from a study of blood T cell repertoires in COVID-19. Whole-study context: In each case, the material was cDNA or gDNA derived from T cells, B-cell-depleted T cells, or PBMCs.

Per germline, CDR1 MNHEY and CDR2 SVGAGI. The CDR3 sequence is 14 residues long. V shed 6 bases, J shed 12 bases, and the junction held 14 bases outside the gene matches. The data were produced by immunoSEQ multiplex PCR, yet TCRdb's version contains in-frame clones alone and is incomplete. The sample holds 300,000 or so clones; over 80% are singletons and the top ten take about 1.4%. Material: peripheral blood. The chain combines TRBV6-5 with TRBJ1-2, with 9 bases lining up with TRBD1. The receptor's source is a woman in her thirties or forties who had recovered from COVID-19. CDR3 sequence (DNA): TGTGCCAGCAGCCTGTACCGCGGGACAGGGACTCACACCTTC. Protein: CASSLYRGTGTHTF.